This entry lists 6 T cell receptor beta chains sequenced from one sample in a study of tumor T cells in aggressive B-cell lymphoma. The table came from immunoSEQ multiplex PCR; TCRdb's copy has only in-frame clones and leaves some out. The repertoire includes about 500 clones, about nine tenths of them detected once, and around 15% sits in the top ten. Sequenced: tumor tissue. These receptors all come from an adult with diffuse large B cell lymphoma.

The chain recombines TRBV7-8 with TRBJ1-1; D remains ambiguous. With 1 base removed from V and 0 bases from J, the gap between germline ends came to 9 bases. The CDR3 is 15 amino acids. Germline lookup yields CDR1 SGHVS and CDR2 FQNEAQ. CDR3 DNA sequence: TGTGCCAGCAGCTTAGGGACTGTCCTGAACACTGAAGCTTTCTTT. Translation gives CASSLGTVLNTEAFF.

The chain carries TRBV5-1 and TRBJ1-5, with 8 bases fitting TRBD1. The V segment lost 4 bases and the J segment 5 bases; nucleotides outside the gene matches: 8. CDR1 is SGHRS, CDR2 YFSETQ, per germline. This CDR3 comprises 15 residues. CDR3 DNA: TGCGCCAGCAGCGAGAAGGACAGGGTGTATCAGCCCCAGCATTTT. Translation gives CASSEKDRVYQPQHF.

The chain combines TRBV12-5 with TRBJ1-6; D call uncertain. The CDR3 runs 13 residues. Deletions cut 0 bases from V and 9 bases from J, with 6 bases between. Germline CDR1 is LGHNT and CDR2 is FRNRAP. In DNA form, the CDR3 reads TGTGCTAGTGGTTTGGTAGCCCGTTCACCCCTCCACTTT. It specifies CASGLVARSPLHF.

The rearrangement links TRBV28 to TRBJ2-7, with a tentative D call TRBD2 (5 bases). Germline values: CDR1 MDHEN, CDR2 SYDVKM. This CDR3 contains 16 residues. Trimming stripped 3 bases from V and 7 bases from J, with 22 bases between. CDR3 amino acids: CASSFSSLGVPGEQYF. As DNA, the CDR3 is TGTGCCAGCAGTTTTTCGTCCCTCGGGGTGCCGGGGGAGCAGTACTTC.

This clone has a handful of counts. V gene TRBV19 combines with J gene TRBJ1-3, with 8 nucleotides matching TRBD1. V gave up 7 bases and J gave up 0 bases; unmatched junction bases: 11. Per germline, CDR1 LNHDA and CDR2 SQIVND (reference sequence). The CDR3 is 17 amino acids. CDR3 sequence (DNA): TGTGCCAGTACCGCCGGGACAGGTCTTCCCTCTGGAAACACCATATATTTT. Protein: CASTAGTGLPSGNTIYF.

CDR3 protein: CASSKVGDATGEAVEQYF. The CDR3 coding sequence is TGTGCCAGCAGCAAAGTTGGGGATGCTACAGGGGAAGCCGTCGAGCAGTACTTC. The chain links TRBV21-1 to TRBJ2-7; no check of the table's D call, TRBD1, against the DNA was made. TRBV21-1 is given as a pseudogene. The length of the CDR3 is 18 residues.